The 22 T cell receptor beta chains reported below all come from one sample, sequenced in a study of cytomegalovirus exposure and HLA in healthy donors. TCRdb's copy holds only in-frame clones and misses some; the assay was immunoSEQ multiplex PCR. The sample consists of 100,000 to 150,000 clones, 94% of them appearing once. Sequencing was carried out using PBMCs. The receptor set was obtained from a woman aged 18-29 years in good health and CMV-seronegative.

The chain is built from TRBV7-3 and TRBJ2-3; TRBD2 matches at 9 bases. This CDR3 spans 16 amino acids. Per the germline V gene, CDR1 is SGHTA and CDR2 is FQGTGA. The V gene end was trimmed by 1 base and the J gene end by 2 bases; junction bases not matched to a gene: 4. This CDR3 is CASSLMGGGATDTQYF. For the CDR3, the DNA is TGTGCCAGCAGCTTAATGGGCGGGGGGGCCACAGATACGCAGTATTTT.

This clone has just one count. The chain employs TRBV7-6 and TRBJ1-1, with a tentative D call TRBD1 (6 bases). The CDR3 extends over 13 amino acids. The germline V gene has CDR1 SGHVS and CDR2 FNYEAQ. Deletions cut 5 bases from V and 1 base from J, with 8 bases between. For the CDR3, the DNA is TGTGCCAGCAGCCTACAGGGGAACACTGAAGCTTTCTTT. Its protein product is CASSLQGNTEAFF. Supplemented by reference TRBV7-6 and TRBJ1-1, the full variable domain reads GAGVSQSPRYKVTKRGQDVALRCDPISGHVSLYWYRQALGQGPEFLTYFNYEAQQDKSGLPNDRFSAERPEGSISTLTIQRTEQRDSAMYRCASSLQGNTEAFFGQGTRLTVV.

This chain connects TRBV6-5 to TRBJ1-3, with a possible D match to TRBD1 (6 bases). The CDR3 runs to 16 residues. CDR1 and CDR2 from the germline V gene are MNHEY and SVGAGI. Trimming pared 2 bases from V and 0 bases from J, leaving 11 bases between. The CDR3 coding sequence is TGTGCCAGCAGTTACGGCAGGGGCGGCTCTGGAAACACCATATATTTT. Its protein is CASSYGRGGSGNTIYF.

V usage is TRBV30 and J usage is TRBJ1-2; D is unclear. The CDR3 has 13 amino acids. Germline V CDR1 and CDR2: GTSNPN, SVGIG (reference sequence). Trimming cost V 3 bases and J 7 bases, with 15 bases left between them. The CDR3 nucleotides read TGTGCCTGGAGCGTCACAGCGGACCGTGGCTACACCTTC. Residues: CAWSVTADRGYTF.

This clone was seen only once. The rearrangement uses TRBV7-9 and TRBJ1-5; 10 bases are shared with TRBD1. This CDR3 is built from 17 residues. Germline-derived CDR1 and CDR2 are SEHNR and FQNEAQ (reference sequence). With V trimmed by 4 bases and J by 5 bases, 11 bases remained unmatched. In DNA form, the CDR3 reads TGTGCCAGCAGCTGGGACAGGGGATCTCCCCTCCATCAGCCCCAGCATTTT. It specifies CASSWDRGSPLHQPQHF.

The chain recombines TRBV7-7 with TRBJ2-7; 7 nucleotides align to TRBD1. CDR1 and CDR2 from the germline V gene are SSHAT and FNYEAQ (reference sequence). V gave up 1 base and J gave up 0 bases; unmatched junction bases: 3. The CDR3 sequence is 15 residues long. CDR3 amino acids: CASSLGTGSSYEQYF. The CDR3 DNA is TGTGCCAGCAGCTTAGGGACAGGTAGCTCCTACGAGCAGTACTTC.

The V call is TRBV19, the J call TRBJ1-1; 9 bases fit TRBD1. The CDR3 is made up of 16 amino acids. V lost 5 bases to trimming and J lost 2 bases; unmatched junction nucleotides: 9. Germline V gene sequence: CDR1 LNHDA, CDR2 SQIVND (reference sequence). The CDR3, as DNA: TGTGCCAGTAGTTCCCGGACAGGGGAGGGAAACACTGAAGCTTTCTTT. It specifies CASSSRTGEGNTEAFF.

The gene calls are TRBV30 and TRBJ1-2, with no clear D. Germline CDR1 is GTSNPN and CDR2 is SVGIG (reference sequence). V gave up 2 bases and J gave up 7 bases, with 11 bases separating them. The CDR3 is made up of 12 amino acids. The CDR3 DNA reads TGTGCCTGGAGTCCCCGGTATGGTGGCTACACCTTC. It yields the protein CAWSPRYGGYTF. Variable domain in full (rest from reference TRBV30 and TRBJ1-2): SQTIHQWPATLVQPVGSPLSLECTVEGTSNPNLYWYRQAAGRGLQLLFYSVGIGQISSEVPQNLSASRPQDRQFILSSKKLLLSDSGFYLCAWSPRYGGYTFGSGTRLTVV.

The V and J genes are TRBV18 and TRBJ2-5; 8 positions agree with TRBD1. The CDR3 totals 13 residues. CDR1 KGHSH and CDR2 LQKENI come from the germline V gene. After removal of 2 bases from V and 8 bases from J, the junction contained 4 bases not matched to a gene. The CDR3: CASSPDRGGTQYF. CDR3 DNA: TGTGCCAGCTCACCAGACAGGGGCGGTACCCAGTACTTC. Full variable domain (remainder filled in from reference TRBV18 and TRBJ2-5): NAGVMQNPRHLVRRRGQEARLRCSPMKGHSHVYWYRQLPEEGLKFMVYLQKENIIDESGMPKERFSAEFPKEGPSILRIQQVVRGDSAAYFCASSPDRGGTQYFGPGTRLLVL.

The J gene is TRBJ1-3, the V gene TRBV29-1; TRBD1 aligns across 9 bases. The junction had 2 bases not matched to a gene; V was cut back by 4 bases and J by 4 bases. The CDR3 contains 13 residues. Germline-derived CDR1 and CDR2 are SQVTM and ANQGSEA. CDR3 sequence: CSVGTGDGNTIYF. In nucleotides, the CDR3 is TGCAGCGTTGGGACAGGGGACGGAAACACCATATATTTT.

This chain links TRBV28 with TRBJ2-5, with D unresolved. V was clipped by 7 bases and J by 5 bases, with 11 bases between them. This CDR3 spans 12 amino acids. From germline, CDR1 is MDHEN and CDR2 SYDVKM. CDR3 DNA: TGTGCCAGCAAGGAGCGCGAGGAGACCCAGTACTTC. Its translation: CASKEREETQYF. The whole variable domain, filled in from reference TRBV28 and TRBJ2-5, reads DVKVTQSSRYLVKRTGEKVFLECVQDMDHENMFWYRQDPGLGLRLIYFSYDVKMKEKGDIPEGYSVSREKKERFSLILESASTNQTSMYLCASKEREETQYFGPGTRLLVL.

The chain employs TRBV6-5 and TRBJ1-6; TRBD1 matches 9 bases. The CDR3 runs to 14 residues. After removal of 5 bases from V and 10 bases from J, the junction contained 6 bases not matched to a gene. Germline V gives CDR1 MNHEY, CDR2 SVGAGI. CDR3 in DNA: TGTGCCAGCAGTCCACAGGGGGCTGGATCACCCCTCCACTTT. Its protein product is CASSPQGAGSPLHF.

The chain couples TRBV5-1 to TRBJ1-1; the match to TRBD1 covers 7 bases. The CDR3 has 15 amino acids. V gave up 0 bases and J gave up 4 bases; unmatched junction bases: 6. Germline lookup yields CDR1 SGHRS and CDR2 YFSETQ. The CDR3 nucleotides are TGCGCCAGCAGCTTGGCCCGCCAGGGGGGCACTGAAGCTTTCTTT. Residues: CASSLARQGGTEAFF.

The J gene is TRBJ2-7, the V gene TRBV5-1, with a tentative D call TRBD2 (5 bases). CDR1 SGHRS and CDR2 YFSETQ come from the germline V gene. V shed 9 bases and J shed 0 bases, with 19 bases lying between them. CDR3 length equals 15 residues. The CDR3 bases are TGCGCCACCCCCCCCCTTTCGGGGAGCTCCTACGAGCAGTACTTC. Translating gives CATPPLSGSSYEQYF.

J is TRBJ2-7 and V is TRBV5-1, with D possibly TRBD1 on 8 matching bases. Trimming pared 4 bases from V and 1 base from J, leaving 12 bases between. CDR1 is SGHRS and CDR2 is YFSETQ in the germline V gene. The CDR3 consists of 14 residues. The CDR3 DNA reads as TGCGCCAGCAGCCGGGGGGACAGGTCCTACGAGCAGTACTTC. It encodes CASSRGDRSYEQYF.

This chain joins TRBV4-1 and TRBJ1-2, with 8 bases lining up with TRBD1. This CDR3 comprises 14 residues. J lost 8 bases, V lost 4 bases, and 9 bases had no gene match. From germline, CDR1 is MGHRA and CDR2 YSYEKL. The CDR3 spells CASSLSGTGDGYTF. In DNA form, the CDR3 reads TGCGCCAGCAGCCTATCCGGGACAGGTGACGGCTACACCTTC.

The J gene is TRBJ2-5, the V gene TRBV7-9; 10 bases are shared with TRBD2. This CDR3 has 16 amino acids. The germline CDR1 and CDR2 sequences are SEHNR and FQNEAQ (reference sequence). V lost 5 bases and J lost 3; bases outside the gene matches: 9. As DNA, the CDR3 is TGTGCCAGCAGCCACCCCAGAGCGGGGGGGAAAGAGACCCAGTACTTC. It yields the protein CASSHPRAGGKETQYF.

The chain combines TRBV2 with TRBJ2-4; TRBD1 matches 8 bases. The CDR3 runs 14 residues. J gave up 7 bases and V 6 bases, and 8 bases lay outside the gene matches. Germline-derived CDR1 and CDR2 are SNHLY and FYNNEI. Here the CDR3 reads CASRRQGRGNIQYF. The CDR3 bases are TGTGCCAGCAGAAGACAGGGGAGAGGTAACATTCAGTACTTC. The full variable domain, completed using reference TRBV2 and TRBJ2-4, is EPEVTQTPSHQVTQMGQEVILRCVPISNHLYFYWYRQILGQKVEFLVSFYNNEISEKSEIFDDQFSVERPDGSNFTLKIRSTKLEDSAMYFCASRRQGRGNIQYFGAGTRLSVL.

The CDR3 DNA sequence: TGTGCCAGCAGCTTGGCGGGGAGATGGGCTTTCTTT. Amino acid sequence: CASSLAGRWAFF. V and J are TRBV5-8 and TRBJ1-1; no clear D gene. V was clipped by 0 bases and J by 11 bases, with 11 bases between them. The germline CDR1 and CDR2 sequences are SGHTS and YDEGEE. This CDR3 region has 12 residues.

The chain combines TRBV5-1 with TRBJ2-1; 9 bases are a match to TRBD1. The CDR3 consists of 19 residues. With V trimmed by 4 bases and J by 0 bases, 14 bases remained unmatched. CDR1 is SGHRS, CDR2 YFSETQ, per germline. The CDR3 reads CASSPTPRQGGSSYNEQFF. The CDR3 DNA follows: TGCGCCAGCAGCCCCACACCCCGACAGGGGGGCAGCTCCTACAATGAGCAGTTCTTC.

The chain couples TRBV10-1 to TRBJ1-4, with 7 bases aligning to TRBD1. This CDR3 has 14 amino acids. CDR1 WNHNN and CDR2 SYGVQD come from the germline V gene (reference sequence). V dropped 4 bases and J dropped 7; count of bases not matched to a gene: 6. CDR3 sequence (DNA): TGCGCCAGCAGTGGAAGGGGACAGTCTGAAAAACTGTTTTTT. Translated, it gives CASSGRGQSEKLFF.

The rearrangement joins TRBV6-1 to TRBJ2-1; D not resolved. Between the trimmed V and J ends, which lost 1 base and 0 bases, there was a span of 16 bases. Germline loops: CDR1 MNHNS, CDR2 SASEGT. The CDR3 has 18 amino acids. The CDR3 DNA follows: TGTGCCAGCAGTGAAGTCCAGACGAACCACTACTCCTACAATGAGCAGTTCTTC. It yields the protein CASSEVQTNHYSYNEQFF.